Below are 2 T cell receptor beta chains sequenced from a single sample in a study of cytomegalovirus exposure and HLA in healthy donors. The PCR ran on 60 Vbeta and 13 Jbeta primers. This table comes from immunoSEQ multiplex PCR, and its TCRdb copy is limited to in-frame clones, with some not included. The table shows some 130,000 clones, with 80% occurring only once. Sequencing input: PBMCs. Receptors originate from a man aged 25 to 40 in good health and CMV-seronegative.

V is TRBV29-1 and J is TRBJ2-1, with 16 bases lining up with TRBD2. Germline V gives CDR1 SQVTM, CDR2 ANQGSEA. This CDR3 comprises 18 residues. J lost 9 bases, V lost 8 bases, and 19 bases had no gene match. CDR3 amino acids: CSIEAGTSGRAGLVEQFF. CDR3 sequence (DNA): TGCAGCATAGAAGCCGGGACTAGCGGGAGGGCCGGGCTCGTTGAGCAGTTCTTC.

This chain connects TRBV19 to TRBJ1-4, with TRBD1 as a possible D gene (5 bases). The CDR3 consists of 13 residues. V lost 5 bases and J lost 11, with 15 bases in between. Germline V CDR1 and CDR2: LNHDA, SQIVND (reference sequence). The CDR3 coding sequence is TGTGCCAGTAGTGGGGCGGACCCTGGGAAACTGTTTTTT. Translating it yields CASSGADPGKLFF.